This TCR beta chain is drawn from a study of T cells in Graves' hyperthyroidism and ophthalmopathy. Study at large: The authors collected peripheral blood at initial diagnosis, before any treatment.

There are 14 residues in the CDR3. V lost 4 bases, J lost 2 bases, and 12 bases lay in between. Germline V CDR1 and CDR2: LGHDT, YNNKEL (reference sequence). Authors of the study amplified TCR beta CDR3 regions from RNA transcripts. During a first-round RT-PCR of the TCR CDR3, the HTBI primer set was used. MiXCR, applied by TCRdb to the multiplex PCR reads, yields one record per CDR3 protein. This sample has hundreds of thousands of distinct CDR3 sequences; under 25% occur once, and the top ten carry around a third. This clonotype originated in a man between 25 and 39 years old with Graves' ophthalmopathy. What was sequenced was blood. The chain couples TRBV3-1 to TRBJ2-7; no firm D call. Written as DNA, the CDR3 is TGTGCCAGCAGCCCCAGGTGGCCGACCTACGAGCAGTACTTC. The encoded protein is CASSPRWPTYEQYF.